This T cell receptor (beta chain) was sequenced during a study of beta chain features in type 1 diabetes. Whole-study findings and limits: A closer apparent resemblance between naive, central memory and Treg TCRB repertoires was seen in patients than in healthy donors. Among patients with Type 1 diabetes, TCRB CDR3s were moderately but significantly shorter in every one of the four CD4+ subsets. PCR might favor shorter templates, but any such skew would affect patients and controls equally.

There was one heparinised blood draw per donor, averaging about 116 mL. CD4+ naive, central memory, regulatory and stem cell-like memory subsets were isolated by sorting on CD45RO/CCR7/CD25/CD127/CD95/CD27. This clone has a handful of counts. Its antigen is not identified. At the DNA level, this CDR3 is encoded by other sequences in the same sample as well. The sequenced template was cDNA made from the entire isolated RNA. TCRdb's copy holds only in-frame clones and misses some; the assay was immunoSEQ multiplex PCR. The table lists approximately 250,000 clones, around 22% of them singletons. The CDR3 has 13 amino acids. V lost 3 bases and J lost 2, with 7 bases in between. CDR1 and CDR2 (germline): KGHSH, LQKENI.

Sequences were obtained from naive CD4+ T cells from blood. The V gene is TRBV18, the J gene TRBJ1-2, with D maybe TRBD1 (6 bases). The receptor's source is a woman aged 25 to 45 with type 1 diabetes. CDR3 sequence: CASSPGQNYGYTF. The CDR3 nucleotides read TGTGCCAGCTCACCCGGACAGAACTATGGCTACACCTTC.